The 5 T cell receptor beta chains presented below share a single source sample, sequenced in a study of lymphopenia after photon versus proton radiotherapy. Libraries were prepared by immunoSEQ multiplex PCR; TCRdb keeps only in-frame clonotypes and omits some of them. The sample gives some 15,000 clones, around 84% of which show up once; around a fifth is in the top ten. The sequences come from peripheral blood, collected from a patient treated with proton-based radiotherapy. Receptor source: a man between 65 and 85 years old with pancreatic cancer.

Notes on this clone: Mismatch with germline at one junction end may stem from a read error. This sequence joins TRBV15 and TRBJ2-2; D is undetermined. This CDR3 has 16 amino acids. Germline V gene sequence: CDR1 LNHNV, CDR2 YYDKDF (reference sequence). CDR3 residues: CATSRGALSNTEELFF. CDR3 sequence (DNA): TGTGCCACCAGCAGAGGCGCCCTATCGAACACCGAGGAGCTGTTTTTT.

The chain is built from TRBV28 and TRBJ1-1; TRBD1 is a possible D gene (6 bases). The germline gives CDR1 MDHEN, CDR2 SYDVKM. The germline V and J ends were trimmed by 2 bases and 1 base, with 14 bases remaining between them. The CDR3 has 16 residues. CDR3 region: CASSLGTGRGNTEAFF. As DNA, the CDR3 is TGTGCCAGCAGTTTAGGTACAGGGCGGGGGAACACTGAAGCTTTCTTT.

This chain uses TRBV18 with TRBJ1-2; D not certain. Trimming stripped 3 bases from V and 10 bases from J, with 18 bases between. The CDR3 covers 14 residues. Per the germline V gene, CDR1 is KGHSH and CDR2 is LQKENI. In DNA form, the CDR3 reads TGTGCCAGCTCACCCTCCGACGGCCAACGCGACTACACCTTC. This codes for CASSPSDGQRDYTF.

The chain recombines TRBV2 with TRBJ2-5; perhaps TRBD2 as D (6 bases). This CDR3 is 14 amino acids long. Germline V gene sequence: CDR1 SNHLY, CDR2 FYNNEI. Trimming took off 6 bases at V and 3 bases at J, with 14 bases between the two ends. CDR3 DNA sequence: TGTGCCAGCAGCCGGAGGGTAGCGGAAGAGACCCAGTACTTC. This gives the protein CASSRRVAEETQYF.

The chain couples TRBV16 to TRBJ1-1; no clear D gene. Trimming cost V 0 bases and J 3 bases, with 14 bases left between them. CDR3 length: 16 residues. CDR1 and CDR2 (germline): KGHSY, FQNENV. The CDR3: CASSQSIVYGDTEAFF. DNA of the CDR3: TGTGCCAGCAGCCAATCGATTGTATACGGAGACACTGAAGCTTTCTTT.